The 19 T cell receptor beta chains given below trace back to one sample, sequenced in a study of ipilimumab plus nivolumab after autologous stem cell transplantation (dated by TCRdb to about 2021). Libraries were prepared through the immunoSEQ multiplex PCR assay. TCRdb provides this immuneACCESS table in a form limited to in-frame rearrangements. Some clones are lacking; in checked studies, under half of them reflect an unresolved V gene, and why the rest are absent is not known. This sample comprises 3,300 or so clones, under 85% of them detected only once. The ten biggest clones cover about 10% of the sample. The input for sequencing was PBMCs, taken in a trial of ipilimumab plus nivolumab as post-transplant consolidation. Source of these receptors: a male donor with primary mediastinal lymphoma.

This chain joins TRBV10-3 and TRBJ1-5, with no clear D. V was pared by 2 bases and J by 2 bases, with 13 bases between. CDR1 is ENHRY and CDR2 is SYGVKD in the germline V gene. This CDR3 region has 16 residues. CDR3 residues: CAISEGGFGGNQPQHF. In DNA, the CDR3 is TGTGCCATCAGTGAGGGAGGGTTTGGGGGCAATCAGCCCCAGCATTTT.

V is TRBV27 and J is TRBJ2-5; possible D gene TRBD2, 5 bases. Germline lookup yields CDR1 MNHEY and CDR2 SMNVEV (reference sequence). This CDR3 comprises 15 residues. V gave up 5 bases and J gave up 5 bases, with 18 bases separating them. This CDR3 is CASSPQEGSWETQYF. CDR3 bases: TGTGCCAGCAGTCCCCAAGAAGGGAGTTGGGAGACCCAGTACTTC.

The chain has TRBV4-2 and TRBJ1-1; tentative D call: TRBD1 (5 bases). Trimming took off 5 bases at V and 7 bases at J, with 14 bases between the two ends. CDR1 and CDR2 (germline): LGHNA, YNFKEQ. The CDR3 sequence is 13 residues long. In nucleotides, the CDR3 is TGTGCCAGCAGCTTGGGAGGGGAGCGTGAAGCTTTCTTT. Translated, it gives CASSLGGEREAFF.

The chain links TRBV7-9 to TRBJ2-1; D remains ambiguous. CDR1 is SEHNR and CDR2 is FQNEAQ in the germline V gene (reference sequence). CDR3 length equals 14 residues. Trimming took 5 bases from V and 10 from J, leaving 18 bases between them. The CDR3 here is CASSPRWPMAEQFF. Written as DNA, the CDR3 is TGTGCCAGCAGCCCACGATGGCCGATGGCGGAGCAGTTCTTC.

The chain links TRBV5-1 to TRBJ2-1; 8 bases line up with TRBD2. In germline, CDR1 is SGHRS, CDR2 YFSETQ. There are 16 residues in the CDR3. V gave up 2 bases and J gave up 5 bases; unmatched junction bases: 9. Here the CDR3 reads CASSLDAIAGHNEQFF. DNA for the CDR3: TGCGCCAGCAGCTTAGACGCGATAGCGGGGCACAATGAGCAGTTCTTC. Combining the CDR3 with reference TRBV5-1 and TRBJ2-1 gives the whole variable domain KAGVTQTPRYLIKTRGQQVTLSCSPISGHRSVSWYQQTPGQGLQFLFEYFSETQRNKGNFPGRFSGRQFSNSRSEMNVSTLELGDSALYLCASSLDAIAGHNEQFFGPGTRLTVL.

The chain uses TRBV5-1 and TRBJ2-3, with TRBD2 identical over 7 bases. This CDR3 contains 14 residues. Germline trimming cut 4 bases from V and 0 bases from J; bases unmatched to any gene: 2. CDR1 is SGHRS, CDR2 YFSETQ, per germline. The chain's CDR3 is CASSTGGSTDTQYF. The CDR3 coding sequence is TGCGCCAGCAGCACGGGGGGTAGCACAGATACGCAGTATTTT.

This clone was seen just once. The chain links TRBV28 to TRBJ2-3; 8 bases agree with TRBD2. V lost 4 bases to trimming and J lost 5 bases; unmatched junction nucleotides: 8. The CDR3 has 15 residues. Per the germline V gene, CDR1 is MDHEN and CDR2 is SYDVKM. The CDR3 DNA reads as TGTGCCAGCAGTTCGGGAGGGAGGGATGGAGATACGCAGTATTTT. Translating gives CASSSGGRDGDTQYF.

The chain uses TRBV11-2 and TRBJ2-5; the D is unclear. The CDR3 extends over 14 amino acids. V shed 0 bases and J shed 0 bases, with 5 bases lying between them. Germline V lookup: CDR1 SGHAT, CDR2 FQNNGV. Written as DNA, the CDR3 is TGTGCCAGCAGCTTAGACGCGTACCAAGAGACCCAGTACTTC. Encoded protein: CASSLDAYQETQYF.

The chain is built from TRBV5-4 and TRBJ1-5; D remains ambiguous. With 0 bases removed from V and 7 bases from J, the gap between germline ends came to 8 bases. This CDR3 contains 13 residues. Germline V gene data show CDR1 as SGHNT and CDR2 as YYREEE (reference sequence). The CDR3 DNA sequence: TGTGCCAGCAGCTTGGACAGTTTGCAGCCCCAGCATTTT. Translation: CASSLDSLQPQHF.

This chain connects TRBV6-6 to TRBJ2-7, with a tentative D call TRBD2 (6 bases). Trimming removed 10 bases at V and 0 bases at J, with 13 bases between. The CDR3 covers 13 residues. CDR1 is MNHNY and CDR2 is SVGAGI in the germline V gene (reference sequence). The CDR3: CAILDGSSYEQYF. The DNA for the CDR3 is TGTGCCATCCTCGACGGGAGCTCCTACGAGCAGTACTTC.

V is TRBV2 and J is TRBJ1-1; perhaps TRBD1 as D (6 bases). This CDR3 has 13 amino acids. Per germline, CDR1 SNHLY and CDR2 FYNNEI. The V end lost 9 bases, the J end lost 3 bases, and 14 bases lay between the germline ends. CDR3: CASPQGWDTEAFF. The CDR3 nucleotides read TGTGCCAGTCCACAGGGCTGGGACACTGAAGCTTTCTTT.

The V and J genes are TRBV6-1 and TRBJ2-7; D might be TRBD1 or TRBD2, each matching 5 bases. The V end was cut by 5 bases, the J end by 2 bases, with 13 bases between. Germline V lookup: CDR1 MNHNS, CDR2 SASEGT. The CDR3 is 14 residues long. The CDR3 DNA follows: TGTGCCAGCAGTTTCAGCCAGGGACCCTACGAGCAGTACTTC. It yields the protein CASSFSQGPYEQYF.

The V call is TRBV9, the J call TRBJ1-2; D not resolved. The CDR3 runs 12 residues. In germline, CDR1 is SGDLS, CDR2 YYNGEE. V gave up 9 bases and J gave up 3 bases, with 12 bases separating them. CDR3 sequence: CATESVYYGYTF. The DNA of the CDR3 is TGTGCCACAGAGTCCGTATACTATGGCTACACCTTC. Looking up the rest from reference TRBV9 and TRBJ1-2 gives the full variable domain: DSGVTQTPKHLITATGQRVTLRCSPRSGDLSVYWYQQSLDQGLQFLIQYYNGEERAKGNILERFSAQQFPDLHSELNLSSLELGDSALYFCATESVYYGYTFGSGTRLTVV.

The chain employs TRBV9 and TRBJ1-5; D perhaps matches TRBD1 (5 bases). V lost 4 bases to trimming and J lost 2 bases, with 10 bases between them. This CDR3 is built from 14 residues. CDR1 is SGDLS, CDR2 YYNGEE, per germline. The CDR3 reads CASSRSGGNQPQHF. CDR3 coding DNA: TGTGCCAGCAGCAGATCGGGGGGCAATCAGCCCCAGCATTTT.

This chain joins TRBV7-3 and TRBJ2-5, with 10 bases that match TRBD2. In germline, CDR1 is SGHTA, CDR2 FQGTGA. V lost 2 bases and J lost 11; bases outside the gene matches: 14. The CDR3 consists of 16 residues. CDR3 bases: TGTGCCAGCAGCTTAGAGGCGGCTAGCGGGAGTGGGGAGCAGTACTTC. It specifies CASSLEAASGSGEQYF. The full variable domain, rest sourced from reference TRBV7-3 and TRBJ2-5, is GAGVSQTPSNKVTEKGKYVELRCDPISGHTALYWYRQSLGQGPEFLIYFQGTGAADDSGLPNDRFFAVRPEGSVSTLKIQRTERGDSAVYLCASSLEAASGSGEQYFGPGTRLLVL.

This chain uses TRBV5-1 with TRBJ2-7, with 10 bases lining up with TRBD2. The J segment lost 3 bases and the V segment lost 4 bases, leaving 7 bases of the junction unmatched. CDR1 and CDR2 (germline): SGHRS, YFSETQ. The CDR3 is 15 amino acids. The DNA for the CDR3 is TGCGCCAGCAGCCCGGTGGTAGCGGGAGGCTACGAGCAGTACTTC. Translating it yields CASSPVVAGGYEQYF.

The chain has TRBV7-8 and TRBJ2-6; D remains unclear. V was cut by 5 bases and J by 17 bases, with 31 bases left in between. Germline values: CDR1 SGHVS, CDR2 FQNEAQ. CDR3 length: 17 amino acids. CDR3 in DNA: TGTGCCAGCAGCGCTGTATGGTTTACACAAAGTCGGGCCAACGTGACTTTC. Protein sequence: CASSAVWFTQSRANVTF.

The chain is built from TRBV2 and TRBJ1-5, with 7 nucleotides matching TRBD1. This CDR3 contains 14 residues. The germline gives CDR1 SNHLY, CDR2 FYNNEI. Germline trimming cut 4 bases from V and 2 bases from J; bases unmatched to any gene: 2. This CDR3 reads CASSGQGRNQPQHF. In nucleotides, the CDR3 is TGTGCCAGCAGTGGACAGGGACGCAATCAGCCCCAGCATTTT.

The J gene is TRBJ2-2, the V gene TRBV28, with 9 bases aligning to TRBD2. J lost 3 bases, V lost 7 bases, and 18 bases had no gene match. From germline, CDR1 is MDHEN and CDR2 SYDVKM. The CDR3 sequence is 19 residues long. As DNA, the CDR3 is TGTGCCAGCAATCCCTCCGCGTGGCTAGCGGGGACCCACACCGGGGAGCTGTTTTTT. It specifies CASNPSAWLAGTHTGELFF.